This T cell receptor (beta chain) came from a study of shared clonotypes between healthy human individuals. Study-level results: Larger estimated richness was generally recorded for naive subsets relative to memory subsets.

Note on this clone: Its antigen is as yet unknown.

Genomic DNA of each subset was evenly split across several immunoSEQ plates. Method: immunoSEQ multiplex PCR; TCRdb's copy keeps in-frame clones and lacks some. Of nearly 600,000 clones listed, nearly 97% are singletons. The germline V gene has CDR1 MNHEY and CDR2 SVGAGI. This CDR3 has 15 amino acids. Between the trimmed V and J ends, which lost 5 bases and 0 bases, there was a span of 12 bases. The naive CD8 fraction comprised CD45RO-negative cells positively selected for CCR7 and excluded terminally differentiated effector memory CD45RA+ cells. This chain joins TRBV6-5 and TRBJ2-3; possible D gene TRBD1, 6 bases. Material: naive CD8+ T cells sorted from blood. The TCR originated in a woman in her 30s in good health. As DNA, the CDR3 is TGTGCCAGCAGTCCAAACAGGGCTAGCACAGATACGCAGTATTTT. It encodes CASSPNRASTDTQYF.